This T cell receptor beta chain was captured in a study of blood T cell repertoires in COVID-19. On the study more broadly: Sources were T cells, B-cell-depleted T cells, or PBMCs; the material itself was cDNA or gDNA.

Assay: immunoSEQ multiplex PCR; the TCRdb copy retains only in-frame clones and omits some. This table has more than 250,000 clones, approximately 85% appearing once. The TCR originated in a man aged 50 to 60 with active or convalescent COVID-19. Sample: peripheral blood.

The CDR3 sequence is CASSPLAGETDTQYF. CDR3 sequence (DNA): TGTGCCAGCAGCCCCTTAGCGGGGGAGACAGATACGCAGTATTTT. The gene calls are TRBV3-1 (or the pseudogene TRBV3-2) and TRBJ2-3; 9 bases line up with TRBD2. V was pared by 4 bases and J by 3 bases, with 5 bases of the junction left unmatched. The germline V gene has CDR1 LGHDT and CDR2 YNNKEL (reference sequence). The CDR3 extends over 15 amino acids.